Shown below are 9 T cell receptor beta chains from a single sample sequenced in a study of vaccination and CD4 T cells after COVID-19. Treatment noted: roughly 11-day PBMC culture with coronavirus spike peptide pools or control peptides (ViraFEST assay). Sequencing of cultured CD4+ T cell DNA used the Oncomine TCR Beta short-read assay. A single record per CDR3 protein comes from TCRdb applying MiXCR to the PCR reads. The profile shows some 23,000 distinct CDR3 sequences, around two fifths of them singletons. These receptors lack a known antigen. Sample: CD4+ T cells from blood, cultured in vitro, taken before SARS-CoV-2 vaccination. The receptor source for this set is a human donor who received a COVID-19 vaccine.

The chain couples TRBV5-4 to TRBJ2-3; 7 nucleotides agree with TRBD1. The CDR3 is made up of 16 amino acids. Germline V gives CDR1 SGHNT, CDR2 YYREEE (reference sequence). Trimming cost V 0 bases and J 1 base; bases outside gene matches: 5. The CDR3 is CASSLEYRGGTDTQYF. In nucleotides, the CDR3 is TGTGCCAGCAGCTTGGAATACAGGGGAGGCACAGATACGCAGTATTTT.

V gene TRBV9 combines with J gene TRBJ2-5; TRBD1 agrees at 7 bases. V was pared by 0 bases and J by 2 bases, with 7 bases of the junction left unmatched. Germline V CDR1 and CDR2: SGDLS, YYNGEE. The CDR3 is 16 residues long. The CDR3 protein is CASSVEPGTAQETQYF. The CDR3, as DNA: TGTGCCAGCAGCGTAGAACCCGGGACAGCACAAGAGACCCAGTACTTC.

This clonotype appeared a few times. J is TRBJ1-2 and V is TRBV19, with 7 nucleotides matching TRBD1. The J segment lost 2 bases and the V segment lost 6 bases, leaving 0 bases of the junction unmatched. This CDR3 comprises 12 residues. The germline V gene encodes CDR1 LNHDA and CDR2 SQIVND (reference sequence). The CDR3 region has the DNA TGTGCCAGTAGGACAGGGAACTATGGCTACACCTTC. Translated: CASRTGNYGYTF.

The chain employs TRBV12-3 or TRBV12-4 and TRBJ2-3; 7 bases match TRBD1. V shed 8 bases, J shed 0 bases, and the junction held 5 bases outside the gene matches. The CDR3 is 14 amino acids. The CDR3 sequence: CASRGTVSTDTQYF. The CDR3 DNA reads as TGTGCCAGCCGAGGGACAGTTAGCACAGATACGCAGTATTTT.

The V call is TRBV30, the J call TRBJ1-5, with TRBD1 as a possible D gene (6 bases). Trimming took 1 base from V and 4 from J, leaving 14 bases between them. Germline values: CDR1 GTSNPN, CDR2 SVGIG (reference sequence). The CDR3 sequence is 15 residues long. The CDR3 nucleotides read TGTGCCTGGAGTGGCGGACAGATAATAAATCAGCCCCAGCATTTT. This encodes CAWSGGQIINQPQHF.

Only a few counts were recorded for this clonotype. The chain recombines TRBV6-1 with TRBJ1-1, with D possibly being TRBD1 (5 bases). This CDR3 is built from 14 residues. V was trimmed by 6 bases and J by 2 bases, leaving 13 bases between them. The germline CDR1 and CDR2 sequences are MNHNS and SASEGT. The CDR3 region has the DNA TGTGCCAGCAGGCCGGGACGGGTAAACACTGAAGCTTTCTTT. Translation: CASRPGRVNTEAFF.

The V gene is TRBV27, the J gene TRBJ2-1; 11 nucleotides agree with TRBD2. V lost 6 bases and J lost 0; bases outside the gene matches: 7. The germline V gene encodes CDR1 MNHEY and CDR2 SMNVEV (reference sequence). The CDR3 length is 17 residues. This CDR3 is CASRRLAGLSSYNEQFF. The CDR3 nucleotides are TGTGCCAGCAGAAGACTAGCGGGGTTAAGCTCCTACAATGAGCAGTTCTTC.

V is TRBV2 and J is TRBJ2-3; no clear D. Looked up from germline, CDR1 is SNHLY and CDR2 is FYNNEI. The CDR3 extends over 11 amino acids. Trimming removed 3 bases from V and 4 bases from J, with 2 bases in between. Here the CDR3 DNA reads TGTGCCAGCAGTGAGTCAGATACGCAGTATTTT. This gives the protein CASSESDTQYF.

The chain combines TRBV24-1 with TRBJ1-2; D gene unclear. The CDR3 totals 13 residues. Trimming shortened V by 2 bases and J by 7 bases, and 10 bases separated the two germline ends. CDR1 KGHDR and CDR2 SFDVKD come from the germline V gene. This chain's CDR3 is CATSDSPTGGYTF. CDR3 DNA: TGTGCCACCAGTGATTCCCCTACGGGTGGCTACACCTTC.